This entry is about one T cell receptor beta chain. As yet, its antigen is unknown. The junction and the germline gene differ at one end; a read error may be behind it. These data belong to a study of beta chain features in type 1 diabetes. Overall study: Patient and healthy donor groups were alike in age, gender and cell yields.

The germline CDR1 and CDR2 sequences are GTSNPN and SVGIG (reference sequence). This CDR3 has 13 amino acids. Regarding the study as a whole: Patients with Type 1 diabetes showed moderately but significantly shorter TCRB CDR3s in all four CD4+ subsets.

Expressed TCRB transcripts were sequenced because the entire RNA isolate underwent reverse transcription. Data came from immunoSEQ multiplex PCR; TCRdb stores just in-frame clones and leaves some out. The sample consists of about 700,000 clones, around 15% of them appearing once. The genes are TRBV30 and TRBJ2-3; a possible D gene is TRBD2 (7 bases). Material for sequencing was naive CD4+ T cells from blood. The TCR was taken from a man between 18 and 29 years old with type 1 diabetes. The CDR3 DNA reads as TGTGCCTGGAGCCCCCGTGCCCGGGGGGCGGGGAGTTTT. It encodes CAWSPRARGAGSF.